The text below deals with one TCR beta chain. The antigen remains unidentified. The sample belongs to a study of cytomegalovirus exposure and HLA in healthy donors. General study findings and limits: Listed as cytomegalovirus-associated were over 150 TCR beta chains. TCR beta V- and J-gene trimming was later associated with a missense DCLRE1C variant. Across donors, presence/absence analyses took sequencing depth to be roughly uniform. Sequencing had likely introduced a cluster of highly shared sequence variants as an artifact.

Primers for the PCR totalled 60 Vbeta and 13 Jbeta. The repertoire was sequenced with immunoSEQ multiplex PCR; TCRdb's copy has only in-frame clones and lacks some. Of roughly 120,000 clones listed, 79% are singletons. This TCR came from a man between 25 and 39 years old in good health and CMV-seropositive. Source material: PBMCs.

The CDR3 DNA reads as TGTGCCACCAGCAGATTCCAAAATCAGCCCCAGCATTTT. Its translation: CATSRFQNQPQHF. The chain employs TRBV15 and TRBJ1-5; unclear D gene. The CDR3 totals 13 residues. V dropped 2 bases and J dropped 4 bases, with 6 bases sitting between them. Germline V gene data show CDR1 as LNHNV and CDR2 as YYDKDF (reference sequence).